This T cell receptor beta chain comes out of a study of shared clonotypes between healthy human individuals. Study details: A donor's plate count was three for CD4 naive and three for CD4 memory; CD8 naive had two and CD8 memory one.

On this clone itself: Antigen specificity is unknown. This CDR3 is also generated by other DNA sequences in the sample.

CD45RA+ naive and CD45RA-negative memory subsets were separated from CD4+ cells. Germline CDR1 SGDLS, CDR2 YYNGEE. After removal of 2 bases from V and 4 bases from J, the junction contained 4 bases not matched to a gene. This CDR3 comprises 15 residues. General observations from the study: Sampling covered blood only; tissue repertoires likely differ.

Data came from immunoSEQ multiplex PCR; TCRdb stores just in-frame clones and leaves some out. The repertoire holds a few million clones, with 90% to 95% as singletons. The sample taken for sequencing was naive CD4+ T cells from PBMCs. The sample's subset: CD45RA+ positively selected. The chain uses TRBV9 and TRBJ2-1, with 9 bases that match TRBD2. This TCR was recovered from a man aged 18 to 29 in good health. Some clones in this sample may be carry-over from other donors' samples. The CDR3 DNA reads TGTGCCAGCAGCGTGACTAGCGGAGCTTACAATGAGCAGTTCTTC. It is translated as CASSVTSGAYNEQFF.